The clone carrying this T cell receptor (beta chain) showed up many times. These data are taken from a study of spatial heterogeneity in lung cancer. Each CDR3 protein gets one entry after TCRdb re-called the 5' RACE reads with MiXCR. The sample has roughly 48,000 distinct CDR3 sequences; under 6% are singletons. The time point is: sample taken at primary tumor resection. TCRs were sequenced from unsorted whole RNA of tumor, nontumor lung or PBMC. Germline CDR1 is SGHKS and CDR2 is YYEKEE (reference sequence). Trimming took 4 bases from V and 5 from J; bases not matched to a gene: 4. The CDR3 contains 15 residues.

J is TRBJ2-5 and V is TRBV5-5; TRBD2 matches at 14 bases. The material sequenced was PBMCs, taken at surgery. The clonotype comes from a male donor with early-stage non-small cell lung cancer. The DNA for the CDR3 is TGTGCCAGCAGCACGGGACTAGCGGGAGAGGAGACCCAGTACTTC. It specifies CASSTGLAGEETQYF.